This T cell receptor beta chain was recorded in a study of cytomegalovirus exposure and HLA in healthy donors. It was with 60 Vbeta and 13 Jbeta primers that the PCR ran. Per the original data handling: Later reanalysis found roughly 80 million unique TCR beta chains, 10 million to 12 million of them shared. Assay: immunoSEQ multiplex PCR; the TCRdb copy retains only in-frame clones and omits some. V and J calls and clone size are as listed in that table; D and trimming were resolved from the DNA. Among around 210,000 clones, about 85% were seen once, and the ten largest hold 0.24%. Comment on this clone: Its matching antigen is unknown.

Germline assignment: CDR1 ENHRY and CDR2 SYGVKD. With 4 bases clipped from V and 0 bases from J, the junction kept 5 bases outside the gene matches. The CDR3 is made up of 16 amino acids. Study-wide results and caveats: Beyond CMV serostatus, there was no information to go on about immune exposure. Among the CMV-associated chains, three were confirmed in vitro as specific for CMV antigens.

Everyone who donated was a healthy bone marrow donor. Sequenced sample: PBMCs. The receptor's source is a girl aged 2 to 10 in good health and CMV-seronegative. The gene calls are TRBV10-3 and TRBJ1-4; TRBD1 aligns across 7 bases. CDR3 loop: CAISARDSPTNEKLFF. The CDR3 nucleotides read TGTGCCATCAGTGCACGGGACAGCCCAACTAATGAAAAACTGTTTTTT.